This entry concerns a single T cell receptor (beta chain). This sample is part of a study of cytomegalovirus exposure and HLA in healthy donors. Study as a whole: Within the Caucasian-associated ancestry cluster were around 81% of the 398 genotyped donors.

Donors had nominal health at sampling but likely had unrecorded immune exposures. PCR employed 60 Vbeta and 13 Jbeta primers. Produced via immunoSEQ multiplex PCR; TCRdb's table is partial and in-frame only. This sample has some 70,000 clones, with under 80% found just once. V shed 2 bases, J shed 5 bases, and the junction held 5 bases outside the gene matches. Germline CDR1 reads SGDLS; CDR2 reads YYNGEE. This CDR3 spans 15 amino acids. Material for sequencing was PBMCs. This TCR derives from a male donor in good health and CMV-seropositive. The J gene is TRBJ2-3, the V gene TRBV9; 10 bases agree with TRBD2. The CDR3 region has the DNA TGTGCCAGCAGCGTGATAGCGGGGGGCCTAGATACGCAGTATTTT. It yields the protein CASSVIAGGLDTQYF.